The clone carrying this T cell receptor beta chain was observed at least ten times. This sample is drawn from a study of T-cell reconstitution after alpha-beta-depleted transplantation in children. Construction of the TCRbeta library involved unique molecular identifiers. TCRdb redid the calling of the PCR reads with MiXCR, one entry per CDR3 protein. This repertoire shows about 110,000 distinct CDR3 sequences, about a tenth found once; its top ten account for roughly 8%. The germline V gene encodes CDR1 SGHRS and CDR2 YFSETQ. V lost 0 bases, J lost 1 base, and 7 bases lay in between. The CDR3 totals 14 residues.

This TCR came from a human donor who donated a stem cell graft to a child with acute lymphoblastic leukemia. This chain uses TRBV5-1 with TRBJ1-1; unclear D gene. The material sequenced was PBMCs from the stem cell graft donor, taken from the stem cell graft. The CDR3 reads CASSLETRNTEAFF. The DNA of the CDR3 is TGCGCCAGCAGCTTGGAGACACGGAACACTGAAGCTTTCTTT.